The entry that follows covers one T cell receptor (beta chain) sequence. The target of this receptor is not known. No per-base quality is available; no much larger clone lies one base away. The data stem from a study of cytomegalovirus exposure and HLA in healthy donors (dated by TCRdb to about 2017). With respect to the entire study: According to a later analysis, the 110 or so validation repertoires were produced on the same platform as the roughly 720 repertoires of the first cohort. The study was designed to test whether signatures of past pathogen exposure could be identified by cataloging public T cell receptors. Along with the approximately 600-subject first cohort, a separate validation cohort of roughly 110 different subjects was used. To predict cytomegalovirus infection status, the study brought together high-throughput TCR immunosequencing, statistical association of individual TCRs with disease status, and machine learning.

V and J are truncated by 4 bases and 7 bases respectively, leaving an intervening sequence of 11 bases. For CDR1 and CDR2, the germline V gene lists MGHRA and YSYEKL. From the cysteine through the phenylalanine, the CDR3 covers 12 amino acids. The DNA shown is the 36-base CDR3, in frame from base 1. Receptor libraries were prepared by the immunoSEQ multiplex PCR assay. In the authors' own workflow: A statistical classification framework was built for diagnosing cytomegalovirus status from the catalog of TCR beta chain sequences. TCRdb took this table from immuneACCESS and kept in-frame rearrangements with V and J called. Such tables lack part of the clones; where checked against another copy, unresolved V genes explain under half of the gap, and the rest is unexplained. The V and J calls and clone size come from that table; D and trimming were worked out from the DNA. The sample profile shows around 65,000 clones; almost 95% of them were found once. 5.3% of the sample lies in the top ten.

Separate from the roughly 660-subject first cohort, the validation cohort of around 130 subjects was the group to which the donors belonged. What the study reported, not specific to this receptor: The authors suggested that the approach could potentially be generalized to other disease states and immunological phenotypes. The study gave a list of some 150 TCR beta chains associated with cytomegalovirus. The classifier was reported to diagnose cytomegalovirus status with high specificity and sensitivity in both the original and validation cohorts. The validation cohort had no HLA typing available for a later analysis, so co-occurrence within that cohort was assessed over all 120 or so repertoires. While some public TCRs were present in many individuals, most TCR sequences turned up only very rarely across donors. In a later analysis, TCRs clustered in the first cohort were found to also tend to co-occur in the 110 or so validation repertoires, with 94% of cluster scores above 0. In vitro tests confirmed that a few of the cytomegalovirus-associated TCR beta chains recognize cytomegalovirus antigens.

This chain joins TRBV4-1 to TRBJ2-7, and possibly TRBD2, on 6 matching bases. Sequences were obtained from PBMCs. This clonotype was obtained from a man aged 18 to 30 in good health and CMV-seropositive. The CDR3 here reads CASSLPRGEQYF. The DNA reads as follows: TGCGCCAGCAGCCTCCCCCGGGGGGAGCAGTACTTC.